The clone carrying this T cell receptor (beta chain) appeared a single time. Assay: immunoSEQ multiplex PCR; the TCRdb copy retains only in-frame clones and omits some. The sample lists 50,000 to 60,000 clones, about nine tenths occurring once. The sample is drawn from a study of blood T cell repertoires in COVID-19. The CDR3 spans 18 residues. V was pared by 6 bases and J by 0 bases, with 14 bases of the junction left unmatched. CDR1 and CDR2 (germline): WSHSY, SAAADI. The TCR comes from a man in his sixties with active COVID-19. This sequence joins TRBV10-2 and TRBJ2-1, with 7 bases that match TRBD2. Sequencing used peripheral blood. The CDR3 here is CASRDDFAAGSSYNEQFF. CDR3 DNA sequence: TGCGCCAGCAGGGATGACTTTGCAGCGGGGAGCTCCTACAATGAGCAGTTCTTC.